Shown below are 13 T cell receptor beta chains from a single sample sequenced in a study (dated by TCRdb to the mid-2010s). Receptors were amplified or captured by 5' RACE. Sequencing relied on an Illumina MiSeq. Through fastp at Q25 and MiXCR, TCRdb rebuilt clones from the public reads, retaining in-frame beta chains. For every CDR3 protein sequence, its rows merge into one entry that carries the most common genes and DNA. Across this sample there are 53,000 or so distinct CDR3 sequences, with approximately 25% seen only once. In total, the top ten clones hold 3.2% of the sample. Sequencing was performed on tumor-infiltrating naive CD4+ T cells sorted from the breast tumor. According to the study, the label for this sample's cell subset or site signals: naive CD4+ T cells, CD4+CD45RA+CD25-. The receptor source for this set is a female donor with breast cancer.

J is TRBJ2-3 and V is TRBV30, with unresolved D. The germline V gene encodes CDR1 GTSNPN and CDR2 SVGIG (reference sequence). The V and J ends lost 5 bases and 2 bases respectively, with 11 bases between them. The CDR3 covers 13 residues. The CDR3 DNA reads as TGTGCCTGGGGGATCGGGCTCACAGATACGCAGTATTTT. Translation gives CAWGIGLTDTQYF.

This clonotype came up a few times. CDR3 bases: TGTGCCAGCAGTGTGCAACAGGGGATGAACACTGAAGCTTTCTTT. Translation: CASSVQQGMNTEAFF. V is TRBV6-1 and J is TRBJ1-1; 7 nucleotides line up with TRBD1. The V and J ends lost 4 bases and 0 bases, in that order; junction bases with no gene match: 5. Germline CDR1 and CDR2: MNHNS and SASEGT. This CDR3 has 15 residues.

This clonotype has only a few counts. The chain couples TRBV12-5 to TRBJ2-1; no reliable D call. Germline CDR1 is LGHNT and CDR2 is FRNRAP. Trimming took off 9 bases at V and 3 bases at J, with 9 bases between the two ends. This CDR3 spans 12 amino acids. The CDR3 reads CASKLDYNEQFF. CDR3 DNA sequence: TGTGCTAGCAAACTTGACTACAATGAGCAGTTCTTC.

V usage is TRBV20-1 and J usage is TRBJ1-1, with D perhaps matching TRBD1 (6 bases). The CDR3 extends over 13 amino acids. V lost 3 bases, J lost 5 bases, and 13 bases lay in between. CDR1 is DFQATT, CDR2 SNEGSKA, per germline (reference sequence). CDR3 amino acids: CSASGGRGTEAFF. The CDR3 nucleotides are TGCAGTGCTAGTGGGGGGCGAGGAACTGAAGCTTTCTTT.

For this clonotype: One junction end does not reproduce the germline sequence, and a read error may be involved. The chain is built from TRBV7-9 and TRBJ1-1; 10 nucleotides match TRBD1. Germline V gives CDR1 SEHNR, CDR2 FQNEAQ (reference sequence). The CDR3 has 13 residues. The CDR3, as DNA: TGTGCCAGCAGCCGACAGGGGGCCGATGAAGCTCTCTTT. Translating gives CASSRQGADEALF.

This clonotype was detected a few times. This chain uses TRBV5-1 with TRBJ2-2, with TRBD2 matching 10 bases. J was trimmed by 9 bases and V by 4 bases; bases with no gene match: 15. The CDR3 is made up of 17 amino acids. Germline CDR1 and CDR2: SGHRS and YFSETQ. The chain's CDR3 is CASSLLSASGSFRELFF. The CDR3 DNA reads as TGCGCCAGCAGCCTCCTATCGGCTAGCGGGAGCTTTAGGGAGCTGTTTTTT.

This clonotype was detected ten times or more. The chain carries TRBV7-2 and TRBJ1-5; unclear D gene. The germline V gene has CDR1 SGHTA and CDR2 FQGNSA. Trimming removed 2 bases from V and 5 bases from J, with 4 bases in between. The length of the CDR3 is 12 residues. In DNA form, the CDR3 reads TGTGCCAGCAGCTTAACGGATCAGCCCCAGCATTTT. It yields the protein CASSLTDQPQHF.

The chain is built from TRBV25-1 and TRBJ2-3; D not resolved. Trimming took 3 bases from V and 2 from J, leaving 6 bases between them. Germline-derived CDR1 and CDR2 are MGHDK and SYGVNS. The CDR3 is made up of 13 amino acids. The CDR3 bases are TGTGCCAGCAGTGAGGGTCTCACAGATACGCAGTATTTT. This gives the protein CASSEGLTDTQYF.

The J gene is TRBJ1-6, the V gene TRBV5-1; 10 bases align to TRBD1. The CDR3 runs to 15 residues. Trimming removed 7 bases from V and 8 bases from J; junction bases left unmatched: 9. CDR1 is SGHRS, CDR2 YFSETQ, per germline. This chain's CDR3 is CASSGQGRIDSPLHF. In DNA form, the CDR3 reads TGCGCCAGCTCGGGACAGGGGAGAATCGATTCACCCCTCCACTTT. The variable domain in full, with the rest retrieved from reference TRBV5-1 and TRBJ1-6, is KAGVTQTPRYLIKTRGQQVTLSCSPISGHRSVSWYQQTPGQGLQFLFEYFSETQRNKGNFPGRFSGRQFSNSRSEMNVSTLELGDSALYLCASSGQGRIDSPLHFGNGTRLTVT.

In its sample, this clonotype was seen a few times. The chain is built from TRBV6-5 and TRBJ2-7; D possibly corresponds to TRBD2 (6 bases). Germline V CDR1 and CDR2: MNHEY, SVGAGI. The ends were cut back, 6 bases at V and 3 bases at J, with 15 bases in the middle. The CDR3 has 14 amino acids. In nucleotides, the CDR3 is TGTGCCAGCAGCCACCGGAGGGACCACTACGAGCAGTACTTC. This codes for CASSHRRDHYEQYF.

The V call is TRBV5-6, the J call TRBJ2-6, with 8 bases aligning to TRBD1. The CDR3 loop spans 19 amino acids. Germline V CDR1 and CDR2: SGHDT, YYEEEE. The V gene end was trimmed by 4 bases and the J gene end by 0 bases; junction bases not matched to a gene: 12. The CDR3 DNA is TGTGCCAGCAGCCTAAGGACAGGGTGGACGAGCTCTGGGGCCAACGTCCTGACTTTC. The encoded protein is CASSLRTGWTSSGANVLTF.

The chain employs TRBV5-1 and TRBJ1-6, with D perhaps matching TRBD1 (5 bases). Germline assignment: CDR1 SGHRS and CDR2 YFSETQ. The CDR3 runs 15 residues. The ends were cut back, 5 bases at V and 10 bases at J, with 19 bases in the middle. The chain's CDR3 is CASSNRKGMGSPLHF. Written as DNA, the CDR3 is TGCGCCAGCAGTAATCGAAAGGGGATGGGATCACCCCTCCACTTT.

This clonotype came up a few times. The chain has TRBV6-6 and TRBJ2-7, with TRBD1 matching over 8 bases. Germline CDR1 is MNHNY and CDR2 is SVGAGI (reference sequence). The CDR3 is 14 amino acids. V lost 2 bases to trimming and J lost 2 bases; unmatched junction nucleotides: 2. In DNA form, the CDR3 reads TGTGCCAGCAGTTACCCGGACAGGGCCTACGAGCAGTACTTC. Translating gives CASSYPDRAYEQYF.